These 4 T cell receptor beta chains were all obtained from the same sample, sequenced in a study of OX40 agonist ivuxolimab in advanced cancers. The protocol used for the library was the immunoSEQ multiplex PCR assay. Sourced from immuneACCESS, this table was stored by TCRdb with only in-frame sequences that have V and J called. A share of the clones is absent; for the studies checked, an unresolved V gene accounts for under half, and the remainder has no known explanation. This sample holds around 60,000 clones; about 83% were observed only once. About 0.63% of the sample is taken by the ten largest. Sequences were derived from CD4+ or CD8+ T cells sorted from blood, sampled in a trial of the OX40 agonist ivuxolimab. The receptors derive from an adult with an advanced solid tumor such as melanoma, head and neck, liver or kidney cancer.

The rearrangement uses TRBV19 and TRBJ2-1, with a possible D match to TRBD2 (5 bases). Germline V gives CDR1 LNHDA, CDR2 SQIVND (reference sequence). The V end was cut by 4 bases, the J end by 5 bases, with 12 bases between. CDR3 length: 14 amino acids. CDR3 loop: CASSTGLSNNEQFF. The CDR3 nucleotides are TGTGCCAGTAGTACAGGACTCAGTAACAATGAGCAGTTCTTC.

V is TRBV11-2 and J is TRBJ2-5; tentatively, D is TRBD1 (5 bases). V lost 0 bases and J lost 5, with 16 bases in between. The CDR3 runs to 16 residues. CDR1 and CDR2 (germline): SGHAT, FQNNGV. CDR3 region: CASSLDLAGWGETQYF. Written as DNA, the CDR3 is TGTGCCAGCAGCTTAGATCTCGCAGGGTGGGGCGAGACCCAGTACTTC.

The chain is built from TRBV7-9 and TRBJ2-3; 8 bases match TRBD1. After removal of 5 bases from V and 2 bases from J, the junction contained 6 bases not matched to a gene. The CDR3 has 15 residues. Germline CDR1 reads SEHNR; CDR2 reads FQNEAQ (reference sequence). The CDR3 sequence: CASSLGQGDTDTQYF. Here the CDR3 DNA reads TGTGCCAGCAGCCTCGGACAGGGTGACACAGATACGCAGTATTTT.

This clone was recorded once. The chain couples TRBV19 to TRBJ1-5; D may be TRBD1 (5 bases). Germline CDR1 is LNHDA and CDR2 is SQIVND (reference sequence). Trimming stripped 0 bases from V and 4 bases from J, with 7 bases between. The CDR3 has 14 residues. CDR3 residues: CASSIDRVNQPQHF. The CDR3 DNA follows: TGTGCCAGTAGTATAGACAGGGTGAATCAGCCCCAGCATTTT.